The 8 T cell receptor beta chains below all came from one sample that was sequenced in a study of beta chain features in type 1 diabetes. Overall study findings and caveats: TCRB CDR3s from Type 1 diabetes patients were moderately but significantly shorter in all four CD4+ subsets.

What these receptors recognize is not known. Every isolated RNA sample was fully reverse transcribed, so sequencing captured expressed TCRB transcripts. The protocol was immunoSEQ multiplex PCR, while the TCRdb copy is restricted to in-frame clones and leaves out a portion. The sample holds approximately 600,000 clones, around 12% seen once. What was sequenced was naive CD4+ T cells from blood. These receptors originate from a man younger than 40 with type 1 diabetes.

This clone appeared a few times. The chain couples TRBV7-2 to TRBJ2-1, with D possibly matching TRBD2 (6 bases). Trimming stripped 6 bases from V and 6 bases from J, with 15 bases between. From germline, CDR1 is SGHTA and CDR2 FQGNSA. The CDR3 has 14 amino acids. The CDR3 region has the DNA TGTGCCAGCAGAAAAACCGGGACTCCCAATGAGCAGTTCTTC. Translation gives CASRKTGTPNEQFF.

The genes are TRBV7-2 and TRBJ2-7, with a possible D match to TRBD1 (6 bases). CDR1 is SGHTA, CDR2 FQGNSA, per germline. The CDR3 spans 12 residues. V lost 8 bases to trimming and J lost 4 bases, with 12 bases between them. The CDR3 reads CASVAQGYEQYF. CDR3 coding DNA: TGTGCCAGCGTCGCGCAGGGGTACGAGCAGTACTTC.

This clone was seen more than once but under ten times. The chain links TRBV20-1 to TRBJ1-2; 7 positions match TRBD1. CDR1 is DFQATT, CDR2 SNEGSKA, per germline (reference sequence). The junction had 6 bases not matched to a gene; V was cut back by 6 bases and J by 8 bases. The CDR3 is made up of 11 amino acids. In nucleotides, the CDR3 is TGCAGTGCGCGAGGGGGCAGAGGCTACACCTTC. This sequence encodes CSARGGRGYTF.

The V gene is TRBV2, the J gene TRBJ2-5; D perhaps matches TRBD1 (5 bases). V lost 4 bases and J lost 2, with 14 bases in between. The CDR3 sequence is 15 residues long. CDR1 and CDR2 from the germline V gene are SNHLY and FYNNEI. CDR3 loop: CASSGSGHLQETQYF. CDR3 coding DNA: TGTGCCAGCAGTGGAAGTGGACACCTTCAAGAGACCCAGTACTTC.

Written as DNA, the CDR3 is TGTGCCAGCAGCTTAGTTTCTAGCGGGGGTCGCATGGATACGCAGTATTTT. Residues: CASSLVSSGGRMDTQYF. The chain couples TRBV7-2 to TRBJ2-3; TRBD2 agrees at 10 bases. Germline-derived CDR1 and CDR2 are SGHTA and FQGNSA. After removal of 1 base from V and 6 bases from J, the junction contained 10 bases not matched to a gene. The CDR3 is 17 residues long.

This clone occurred many times. The rearrangement links TRBV7-3 to TRBJ1-2; a possible D gene is TRBD1 (5 bases). Germline CDR1 reads SGHTA; CDR2 reads FQGTGA. The CDR3 is 13 residues long. V shed 7 bases and J shed 1 base, with 10 bases lying between them. CDR3 in DNA: TGTGCCAGCATACCGAGGGGTAACTATGGCTACACCTTC. It yields the protein CASIPRGNYGYTF.

The chain uses TRBV7-2 and TRBJ1-6, with D hard to call. This CDR3 has 14 residues. Germline V CDR1 and CDR2: SGHTA, FQGNSA. With 1 base removed from V and 8 bases from J, the gap between germline ends came to 9 bases. This CDR3 reads CASSLGQNYSPLHF. The CDR3 DNA reads TGTGCCAGCAGCTTAGGACAAAACTATTCACCCCTCCACTTT.

This clone was counted only a few times. This chain uses TRBV11-2 with TRBJ2-6; no definite D call. Per germline, CDR1 SGHAT and CDR2 FQNNGV. Trimming shortened V by 5 bases and J by 0 bases, and 8 bases separated the two germline ends. The CDR3 has 15 amino acids. CDR3 nucleotide sequence: TGTGCCAGCAGCGCAGCCCCCTCTGGGGCCAACGTCCTGACTTTC. Its protein is CASSAAPSGANVLTF.